This T cell receptor (beta chain) originates from a study of blood T cell repertoires in COVID-19. About the study: Acute and convalescent COVID-19 samples came from the United States, Italy and Spain. The cDNA or gDNA used as material had been derived from T cells, B-cell-depleted T cells, or PBMCs.

This CDR3 is built from 13 residues. Losses at the gene ends were 1 base for V and 8 bases for J; bases not matched to a gene: 5. Germline CDR1 is SGHDT and CDR2 is YYEEEE. Study processing details: Amplification of reference gene primers was used by the study to estimate nucleated cell counts. Assay used: immunoSEQ multiplex PCR; TCRdb lists only in-frame clones, some missing. Clone size and V and J calls were adopted from that table, with D and trimming inferred from the DNA. Here the sample spans around 180,000 clones, about 87% being singletons. This clone has only one observation. The V and J genes are TRBV5-6 and TRBJ1-2, with 7 bases matching TRBD1. Sample: peripheral blood. This clonotype was obtained from a man aged 60-69 years with acute or convalescent COVID-19. The CDR3 loop is CASSLLGGSGYTF. The CDR3 DNA is TGTGCCAGCAGCTTGTTAGGGGGCTCCGGCTACACCTTC.